One and the same sample provided the 14 T cell receptor beta chains below, sequenced in a study of T cells after yellow fever vaccination. Each CDR3 protein is one row after TCRdb ran MiXCR on the 5' RACE reads. This sample has some 500,000 distinct CDR3 sequences, with approximately 12% found just once. Sequencing was performed on PBMCs, taken on the day of the yellow fever booster vaccination. The receptors derive from a man under 40 who received the YFV17D yellow fever vaccine.

This chain connects TRBV7-2 to TRBJ2-1, with 7 bases that match TRBD2. Germline CDR1 is SGHTA and CDR2 is FQGNSA. V gave up 2 bases and J gave up 5 bases; unmatched junction bases: 12. This CDR3 contains 17 residues. CDR3 region: CASSLFLAAGDHNEQFF. The DNA of the CDR3 is TGTGCCAGCAGCTTATTTCTAGCGGCAGGAGACCACAATGAGCAGTTCTTC.

This clonotype was found a few times. The chain couples TRBV7-2 to TRBJ2-2; the D gene is possibly TRBD2 (5 bases). V shed 6 bases and J shed 2 bases, with 10 bases lying between them. This CDR3 has 14 amino acids. Per the germline V gene, CDR1 is SGHTA and CDR2 is FQGNSA. The CDR3 bases are TGTGCCAGCAGAGAGGACTTTAACACCGGGGAGCTGTTTTTT. Translated, it gives CASREDFNTGELFF.

The chain recombines TRBV7-2 with TRBJ1-6; D unclear. Germline assignment: CDR1 SGHTA and CDR2 FQGNSA. The CDR3 runs 14 residues. The V end lost 1 base, the J end lost 8 bases, and 9 bases lay between the germline ends. CDR3 sequence: CASSLGWSYSPLHF. DNA of the CDR3: TGTGCCAGCAGCTTAGGCTGGAGTTATTCACCCCTCCACTTT.

This clonotype was seen a few times. This chain joins TRBV29-1 and TRBJ1-1; D is uncertain. Trimming shortened V by 2 bases and J by 5 bases, and 12 bases separated the two germline ends. CDR3 size: 13 residues. From germline, CDR1 is SQVTM and CDR2 ANQGSEA. The CDR3 reads CSVETLLGTEAFF. CDR3 sequence (DNA): TGCAGCGTTGAAACTCTACTCGGGACTGAAGCTTTCTTT.

The chain uses TRBV10-3 and TRBJ2-2; maybe TRBD2 (5 bases). Between the trimmed V and J ends, which lost 8 bases and 6 bases, there was a span of 13 bases. Germline CDR1 ENHRY, CDR2 SYGVKD. The CDR3 spans 13 residues. For the CDR3, the DNA is TGTGCCATCTATGAGGGTATGGCCGGGGAGCTGTTTTTT. This translates into CAIYEGMAGELFF.

This clonotype turned up a few times. The rearrangement links TRBV7-2 to TRBJ1-3, with a possible D match to TRBD1 (5 bases). The CDR3 sequence is 15 residues long. Per germline, CDR1 SGHTA and CDR2 FQGNSA. Trimming took off 7 bases at V and 2 bases at J, with 15 bases between the two ends. Here the CDR3 DNA reads TGTGCCAGCACCGGGACGGGCACCCCTGGAAACACCATATATTTT. Its protein is CASTGTGTPGNTIYF.

The chain recombines TRBV27 with TRBJ2-2; 8 nucleotides agree with TRBD1. The CDR3 runs to 17 residues. The germline CDR1 and CDR2 sequences are MNHEY and SMNVEV (reference sequence). Trimming took 5 bases from V and 3 from J; bases not matched to a gene: 11. The CDR3 sequence: CASSRRQGKRYTGELFF. The DNA of the CDR3 is TGTGCCAGCAGTCGAAGACAGGGGAAAAGGTACACCGGGGAGCTGTTTTTT.

The chain uses TRBV5-6 and TRBJ2-3; 11 nucleotides agree with TRBD2. CDR3 length: 16 amino acids. With 0 bases clipped from V and 4 bases from J, the junction kept 4 bases outside the gene matches. The germline V gene encodes CDR1 SGHDT and CDR2 YYEEEE. Written as DNA, the CDR3 is TGTGCCAGCAGCTTGGTTAGCGGGAGGGTTCCAGATACGCAGTATTTT. As protein: CASSLVSGRVPDTQYF.

The chain has TRBV20-1 and TRBJ2-1, with 8 bases that match TRBD2. Germline loops: CDR1 DFQATT, CDR2 SNEGSKA (reference sequence). V lost 5 bases to trimming and J lost 7 bases; unmatched junction nucleotides: 13. The CDR3 runs to 15 residues. The CDR3 is CSAGGGSGSRNEQFF. CDR3 nucleotides: TGCAGTGCTGGGGGGGGGAGCGGGAGTAGGAATGAGCAGTTCTTC.

This clonotype was detected only a few times. The rearrangement uses TRBV2 and TRBJ2-1; the D gene could be TRBD1 or TRBD2 (6 bases each). V gave up 7 bases and J gave up 4 bases, with 14 bases separating them. Germline V gene data show CDR1 as SNHLY and CDR2 as FYNNEI. CDR3 length equals 14 residues. The CDR3 loop reads CASIEEGGYNEQFF. The CDR3 DNA reads as TGTGCCAGCATCGAGGAGGGGGGATACAATGAGCAGTTCTTC.

The sample holds many counts of this clonotype. This sequence joins TRBV6-5 and TRBJ2-2; D remains unclear. Germline lookup yields CDR1 MNHEY and CDR2 SVGAGI. CDR3 length equals 12 residues. Trimming took 0 bases from V and 5 from J, leaving 1 base between them. CDR3 sequence reads: CASSYSTGELFF. The CDR3, as DNA: TGTGCCAGCAGTTACTCGACCGGGGAGCTGTTTTTT.

The chain joins TRBV28 to TRBJ2-1; 8 nucleotides line up with TRBD2. The germline CDR1 and CDR2 sequences are MDHEN and SYDVKM. CDR3 length equals 12 residues. Trimming at V came to 10 bases and at J to 4 bases, leaving 3 bases not matched to a gene. In DNA form, the CDR3 reads TGTGCCATGCGGGAGGTGTACAATGAGCAGTTCTTC. Its translation is CAMREVYNEQFF.

The chain links TRBV5-1 to TRBJ2-7, with 7 bases lining up with TRBD1. Trimming removed 4 bases from V and 5 bases from J; junction bases left unmatched: 9. In germline, CDR1 is SGHRS, CDR2 YFSETQ. The CDR3 runs 14 residues. The CDR3 loop is CASSVTTGRNEQYF. The CDR3 DNA reads as TGCGCCAGCAGCGTTACGACAGGGAGAAACGAGCAGTACTTC.

This clonotype was picked up a small number of times. V usage is TRBV5-1 and J usage is TRBJ2-3; tentative D call: TRBD2 (6 bases). The CDR3 contains 17 residues. V gave up 1 base and J gave up 5 bases, with 20 bases separating them. Germline CDR1 and CDR2: SGHRS and YFSETQ. In DNA, the CDR3 is TGCGCCAGCAGCTTGTGGCTGGAGCAGCGGAGGGGAGATACGCAGTATTTT. Its protein is CASSLWLEQRRGDTQYF.